This T cell receptor beta chain was sequenced during a study of T cells in Graves' hyperthyroidism and ophthalmopathy. General study results and limits: Among thyroid clonotypes expanded above 0.001, most also appeared in blood. Stable hyperthyroidism was told apart from ophthalmopathy by a model built on 13 V-J features.

RNA transcripts gave rise to amplified TCR beta CDR3 regions. The HTBI primer set was used in a first-round RT-PCR of the TCR CDR3. Using its own MiXCR run on the multiplex PCR reads, TCRdb lists one record per CDR3 protein. The repertoire holds around 620,000 distinct CDR3 sequences, with more than 13% as singletons. Per germline, CDR1 GTSNPN and CDR2 SVGIG (reference sequence). This CDR3 comprises 17 residues. Deletions cut 0 bases from V and 6 bases from J, with 20 bases between. This clonotype was counted ten times or more. The target antigen is unknown. PBMCs were derived from around 10 ml fresh peripheral blood.

What was sequenced was blood. This clonotype originated in a woman younger than 35 with Graves' ophthalmopathy. The chain is built from TRBV30 and TRBJ1-4; a weak D match, TRBD1 (6 bases). CDR3: CAWSVGFGQPLDEKLFF. The CDR3 bases are TGTGCCTGGAGTGTAGGGTTTGGACAGCCACTTGATGAAAAACTGTTTTTT.